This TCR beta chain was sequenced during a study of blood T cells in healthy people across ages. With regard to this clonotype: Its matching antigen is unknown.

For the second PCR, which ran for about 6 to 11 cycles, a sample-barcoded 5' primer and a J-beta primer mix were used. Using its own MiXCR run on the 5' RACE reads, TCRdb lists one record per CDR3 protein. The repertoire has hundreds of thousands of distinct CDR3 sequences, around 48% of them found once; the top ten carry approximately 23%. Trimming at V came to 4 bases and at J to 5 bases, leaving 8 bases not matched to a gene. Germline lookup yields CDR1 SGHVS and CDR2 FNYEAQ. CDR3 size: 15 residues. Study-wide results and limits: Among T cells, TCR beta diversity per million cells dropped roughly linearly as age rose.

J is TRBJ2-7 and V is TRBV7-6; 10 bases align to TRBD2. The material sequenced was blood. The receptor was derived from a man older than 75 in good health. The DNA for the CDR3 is TGTGCCAGCAGCTCCGGGACTAGCGTATCTCACGAGCAGTACTTC. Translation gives CASSSGTSVSHEQYF.